One and the same sample provided the 15 T cell receptor beta chains below, sequenced in a study of shared clonotypes between healthy human individuals (dated by TCRdb to 2018 to 2021). Library preparation was by the immunoSEQ multiplex PCR assay. TCRdb obtained this table from immuneACCESS and retained in-frame rearrangements with V and J assigned. These tables miss some clones; where compared with another copy, unresolved V genes account for less than half of the shortfall, and the remainder is unexplained. The sample data list some 1.5 million clones, and approximately 98% of these were observed just once. About 0.42% of the sample is in the top ten clones. Sequencing used naive CD4+ T cells sorted from blood. The intended sense of this specimen's cell subset or site label: CD45RA+ positively selected. The origin of the receptors is a man aged 25-45 years in good health.

This clone was found once. The V call is TRBV7-9, the J call TRBJ1-4; TRBD1 might be the D (6 bases). Germline V gene lookup returns CDR1 SEHNR and CDR2 FQNEAQ (reference sequence). V lost 5 bases to trimming and J lost 4 bases, with 17 bases between them. This CDR3 has 16 amino acids. The CDR3 here is CASSPEGGVGNEKLFF. The CDR3 bases are TGTGCCAGCAGCCCAGAAGGGGGGGTTGGTAATGAAAAACTGTTTTTT.

J is TRBJ2-4 and V is TRBV4-1; TRBD2 is a possible D gene (6 bases). V was cut by 0 bases and J by 10 bases, with 19 bases left in between. This CDR3 has 16 residues. Looked up from germline, CDR1 is MGHRA and CDR2 is YSYEKL. CDR3 DNA sequence: TGCGCCAGCAGCCAAGATCCCGGGCGGGAATCGAGGATTCAGTACTTC. Its protein is CASSQDPGRESRIQYF.

The genes are TRBV7-2 and TRBJ2-2; 12 positions match TRBD2. V gave up 1 base and J gave up 5 bases; unmatched junction bases: 2. CDR3 length: 16 residues. Germline assignment: CDR1 SGHTA and CDR2 FQGNSA. CDR3 coding DNA: TGTGCCAGCAGCTTAGTCACTAGCGGGAGGACCGGGGAGCTGTTTTTT. Translated, it gives CASSLVTSGRTGELFF.

The rearrangement joins TRBV6-5 to TRBJ2-6; D is unresolved. Germline CDR1 and CDR2: MNHEY and SVGAGI. V lost 5 bases and J 0 bases, leaving 8 bases between the germline ends. The CDR3 runs to 15 residues. This CDR3 reads CASSNLLSGANVLTF. The CDR3 region has the DNA TGTGCCAGCAGTAACCTCCTCTCTGGGGCCAACGTCCTGACTTTC.

Written as DNA, the CDR3 is TGTGCCAGCAGTTACTCTCTACAGGGGAACACCATATATTTT. Amino acid sequence: CASSYSLQGNTIYF. The V gene is TRBV6-5, the J gene TRBJ1-3; TRBD1 agrees at 7 bases. The CDR3 runs 14 residues. CDR1 and CDR2 from the germline V gene are MNHEY and SVGAGI. J gave up 7 bases and V 0 bases, and 3 bases lay outside the gene matches.

V is TRBV7-9 and J is TRBJ2-3; the D gene is possibly TRBD1 (6 bases). Trimming stripped 5 bases from V and 4 bases from J, with 22 bases between. Germline values: CDR1 SEHNR, CDR2 FQNEAQ (reference sequence). The length of the CDR3 is 17 residues. CDR3 residues: CASSILVQGLNPDTQYF. DNA for the CDR3: TGTGCCAGCAGCATACTAGTACAGGGTTTGAACCCAGATACGCAGTATTTT.

The chain uses TRBV5-4 and TRBJ2-2; a possible D gene is TRBD1 (5 bases). The germline V gene encodes CDR1 SGHNT and CDR2 YYREEE (reference sequence). With 0 bases removed from V and 6 bases from J, the gap between germline ends came to 12 bases. CDR3 length: 15 amino acids. The CDR3 region has the DNA TGTGCCAGCAGCTTGGACAGGACGGCGGCCGGGGAGCTGTTTTTT. This encodes CASSLDRTAAGELFF. Drawing the rest from reference TRBV5-4 and TRBJ2-2, the complete variable domain is ETGVTQSPTHLIKTRGQQVTLRCSSQSGHNTVSWYQQALGQGPQFIFQYYREEENGRGNFPPRFSGLQFPNYSSELNVNALELDDSALYLCASSLDRTAAGELFFGEGSRLTVL.

This rearrangement joins TRBV18 to TRBJ1-2; D gene ambiguous. The germline gives CDR1 KGHSH, CDR2 LQKENI. Trimming took off 5 bases at V and 3 bases at J, with 13 bases between the two ends. The CDR3 length is 14 residues. CDR3 sequence reads: CASSTTSQHYGYTF. CDR3 bases: TGTGCCAGCTCAACGACAAGCCAGCACTATGGCTACACCTTC.

Regarding this clone: The same CDR3 also results from other DNA sequences found in this sample. CDR3 DNA sequence: TGCGCCAGCAGCTTGGAAGGTGGAGGGACTGAAGCTTTCTTT. Encoded protein: CASSLEGGGTEAFF. This sequence joins TRBV5-1 and TRBJ1-1; D remains ambiguous. Germline V gives CDR1 SGHRS, CDR2 YFSETQ. The CDR3 runs to 14 residues. The V gene lost 0 bases and the J gene lost 5 bases, with 11 bases spanning the gap.

The chain has TRBV11-2 and TRBJ2-3; TRBD2 matches 8 bases. Germline loops: CDR1 SGHAT, CDR2 FQNNGV. Trimming took 2 bases from V and 4 from J; bases not matched to a gene: 8. The CDR3 loop spans 16 amino acids. The CDR3 protein is CASSLRPSGSSDTQYF. The CDR3 coding sequence is TGTGCCAGCAGCTTACGTCCCAGCGGGAGTTCAGATACGCAGTATTTT.

This rearrangement joins TRBV15 to TRBJ1-5; TRBD1 is a possible D gene (6 bases). Germline V lookup: CDR1 LNHNV, CDR2 YYDKDF (reference sequence). CDR3 length: 15 amino acids. Trimming shortened V by 0 bases and J by 6 bases, and 12 bases separated the two germline ends. Here the CDR3 reads CATSRDTGLVQPQHF. The CDR3 DNA follows: TGTGCCACCAGCAGAGATACAGGGTTGGTTCAGCCCCAGCATTTT.

The chain recombines TRBV2 with TRBJ2-5, with D tentatively TRBD2 (7 bases). Looked up from germline, CDR1 is SNHLY and CDR2 is FYNNEI. Trimming took off 7 bases at V and 5 bases at J, with 11 bases between the two ends. The CDR3 has 12 amino acids. CDR3 amino acids: CASTGEGETQYF. The CDR3 region has the DNA TGTGCCAGCACAGGGGAGGGGGAGACCCAGTACTTC.

The rearrangement joins TRBV2 to TRBJ2-5; 8 positions agree with TRBD1. This CDR3 is built from 15 residues. V shed 2 bases, J shed 2 bases, and the junction held 4 bases outside the gene matches. Germline CDR1 SNHLY, CDR2 FYNNEI. DNA for the CDR3: TGTGCCAGCAGTGAAAGGACAGGGAGGCAAGAGACCCAGTACTTC. Residues: CASSERTGRQETQYF.

The CDR3 spells CASSYSPSQETQYF. CDR3 bases: TGTGCCAGCAGTTACTCGCCAAGCCAAGAGACCCAGTACTTC. The rearrangement links TRBV6-5 to TRBJ2-5, with D uncertain. Trimming removed 0 bases at V and 1 base at J, with 6 bases between. The germline gives CDR1 MNHEY, CDR2 SVGAGI. The CDR3 consists of 14 residues.

V is TRBV11-3 and J is TRBJ2-2; no reliable D call. The CDR3 is 13 amino acids. Trimming pared 5 bases from V and 4 bases from J, leaving 8 bases between. Germline V gene sequence: CDR1 SGHNT, CDR2 YENEEA. CDR3 sequence reads: CASSGRITGELFF. The CDR3 DNA reads as TGTGCCAGCAGCGGCAGGATCACCGGGGAGCTGTTTTTT.